Following are 8 T cell receptor beta chains from one sample sequenced in a study of blood T cell repertoires in COVID-19. Profiled with immunoSEQ multiplex PCR; TCRdb holds only in-frame clones, not every one. The sample holds around 150,000 clones, over 60% seen once. Sequencing was performed on peripheral blood. The receptors were sampled from a woman at least 80 years old with active or convalescent COVID-19.

This rearrangement joins TRBV2 to TRBJ2-1; D is unresolved. Germline CDR1 and CDR2: SNHLY and FYNNEI. Trimming took 5 bases from V and 5 from J, leaving 4 bases between them. The CDR3 has 11 amino acids. Here the CDR3 DNA reads TGTGCCAGCAGTACAGACAATGAGCAGTTCTTC. It specifies CASSTDNEQFF.

This rearrangement joins TRBV5-1 to TRBJ2-1, with D possibly TRBD2 on 6 matching bases. The CDR3 extends over 12 amino acids. Germline CDR1 is SGHRS and CDR2 is YFSETQ. Trimming stripped 4 bases from V and 10 bases from J, with 12 bases between. The CDR3 reads CASSMQREEQFF. CDR3 DNA sequence: TGCGCCAGCAGCATGCAACGGGAGGAGCAGTTCTTC. Full variable domain (remainder filled in from reference TRBV5-1 and TRBJ2-1): KAGVTQTPRYLIKTRGQQVTLSCSPISGHRSVSWYQQTPGQGLQFLFEYFSETQRNKGNFPGRFSGRQFSNSRSEMNVSTLELGDSALYLCASSMQREEQFFGPGTRLTVL.

This chain connects TRBV23-1 to TRBJ1-6; D not certain. TRBV23-1 is annotated as an ORF whose role is uncertain. The CDR3 is 17 amino acids. Trimming removed 0 bases at V and 0 bases at J, with 9 bases between. The CDR3 loop is CASSQSRGSSYNSPLHF. The CDR3 DNA reads as TGCGCCAGCAGTCAATCGAGAGGGAGCTCCTATAATTCACCCCTCCACTTT.

This clone was found once. The chain recombines TRBV9 with TRBJ2-1; maybe TRBD1 (6 bases). The germline CDR1 and CDR2 sequences are SGDLS and YYNGEE. This CDR3 has 15 amino acids. V lost 2 bases and J lost 0, with 9 bases in between. CDR3 in amino acids: CASSVDSSSYNEQFF. The DNA for the CDR3 is TGTGCCAGCAGCGTGGACAGCAGCTCCTACAATGAGCAGTTCTTC. The full variable domain, rest sourced from reference TRBV9 and TRBJ2-1, is DSGVTQTPKHLITATGQRVTLRCSPRSGDLSVYWYQQSLDQGLQFLIQYYNGEERAKGNILERFSAQQFPDLHSELNLSSLELGDSALYFCASSVDSSSYNEQFFGPGTRLTVL.

The V call is TRBV7-8, the J call TRBJ1-2, with 8 bases aligning to TRBD1. The germline CDR1 and CDR2 sequences are SGHVS and FQNEAQ. CDR3 length: 13 amino acids. After removal of 5 bases from V and 5 bases from J, the junction contained 4 bases not matched to a gene. For the CDR3, the DNA is TGTGCCAGCAGCACTGGACAGGGTTATGGCTACACCTTC. Translation gives CASSTGQGYGYTF.

V usage is TRBV19 and J usage is TRBJ1-4; 10 bases agree with TRBD1. The CDR3 is made up of 15 amino acids. Germline loops: CDR1 LNHDA, CDR2 SQIVND (reference sequence). After removal of 6 bases from V and 8 bases from J, the junction contained 9 bases not matched to a gene. CDR3 in DNA: TGTGCCAGTAGAAATCCGGGACAGGGGAAGGAAAAACTGTTTTTT. Protein: CASRNPGQGKEKLFF.

The V gene is TRBV5-4, the J gene TRBJ1-2; TRBD1 aligns across 8 bases. J lost 8 bases, V lost 4 bases, and 7 bases had no gene match. The germline V gene has CDR1 SGHNT and CDR2 YYREEE (reference sequence). The CDR3 length is 13 residues. CDR3 sequence reads: CASSPGQDKGYTF. The CDR3 coding sequence is TGTGCCAGCAGCCCGGGACAGGATAAGGGCTACACCTTC. The full variable domain, rest sourced from reference TRBV5-4 and TRBJ1-2, is ETGVTQSPTHLIKTRGQQVTLRCSSQSGHNTVSWYQQALGQGPQFIFQYYREEENGRGNFPPRFSGLQFPNYSSELNVNALELDDSALYLCASSPGQDKGYTFGSGTRLTVV.

This clone was found a few times. J is TRBJ1-5 and V is TRBV19; 7 bases fit TRBD1. Trimming at V came to 6 bases and at J to 2 bases, leaving 4 bases not matched to a gene. The germline gives CDR1 LNHDA, CDR2 SQIVND (reference sequence). This CDR3 region has 14 residues. The CDR3 sequence: CASRDGQGNQPQHF. CDR3 in DNA: TGTGCCAGTAGGGACGGACAGGGCAATCAGCCCCAGCATTTT.